These 24 T cell receptor beta chains were all obtained from the same sample, sequenced in a study of blood T cell repertoires in COVID-19. The protocol was immunoSEQ multiplex PCR, while the TCRdb copy is restricted to in-frame clones and leaves out a portion. Of 40,000 or so clones listed, approximately 85% are singletons. The specimen sequenced was peripheral blood. These receptors came from a human donor in a cohort sampled during active COVID-19.

The chain employs TRBV18 and TRBJ2-7; TRBD1 matches at 9 bases. The junction had 5 bases not matched to a gene; V was cut back by 3 bases and J by 2 bases. Germline CDR1 reads KGHSH; CDR2 reads LQKENI. The length of the CDR3 is 15 residues. As DNA, the CDR3 is TGTGCCAGCTCACCTTCTCGGACAGGGGCCTACGAGCAGTACTTC. Its translation: CASSPSRTGAYEQYF. The entire variable domain, with the rest obtained from reference TRBV18 and TRBJ2-7, is as follows: NAGVMQNPRHLVRRRGQEARLRCSPMKGHSHVYWYRQLPEEGLKFMVYLQKENIIDESGMPKERFSAEFPKEGPSILRIQQVVRGDSAAYFCASSPSRTGAYEQYFGPGTRLTVT.

The chain joins TRBV6-2 or TRBV6-3 to TRBJ2-1; TRBD2 matches 10 bases. The CDR3 sequence is 16 residues long. Germline CDR1 reads MNHEY; CDR2 reads SVGEGT. The ends lost 5 bases at V and 3 bases at J; junction bases unmatched: 7. CDR3 nucleotide sequence: TGTGCCAGCAGTAAAGGCACTAGCGGGGTCTACAATGAGCAGTTCTTC. This gives the protein CASSKGTSGVYNEQFF.

This sequence joins TRBV11-1 and TRBJ2-7; 8 bases fit TRBD2. There are 12 residues in the CDR3. V shed 9 bases, J shed 3 bases, and the junction held 4 bases outside the gene matches. CDR1 is SGHAT and CDR2 is FQDESV in the germline V gene (reference sequence). This chain's CDR3 is CASAGGRYEQYF. In DNA form, the CDR3 reads TGTGCCAGTGCGGGGGGCCGCTACGAGCAGTACTTC.

This sequence joins TRBV5-1 and TRBJ2-6; D perhaps matches TRBD2 (6 bases). V lost 0 bases to trimming and J lost 1 base, with 8 bases between them. This CDR3 is 16 amino acids long. CDR1 and CDR2 (germline): SGHRS, YFSETQ. CDR3 DNA sequence: TGCGCCAGCAGCTTGGTCGGGGGTTCTGGGGCCAACGTCCTGACTTTC. Amino acid sequence: CASSLVGGSGANVLTF.

The chain combines TRBV9 with TRBJ1-1, with 9 nucleotides matching TRBD1. This CDR3 has 14 amino acids. Germline lookup yields CDR1 SGDLS and CDR2 YYNGEE. Germline trimming cut 3 bases from V and 1 base from J; bases unmatched to any gene: 1. The DNA for the CDR3 is TGTGCCAGCAGCGCACAGGGGGCGAACACTGAAGCTTTCTTT. This encodes CASSAQGANTEAFF.

This chain links TRBV7-3 with TRBJ2-6; maybe TRBD1 (5 bases). The V end lost 1 base, the J end lost 0 bases, and 16 bases lay between the germline ends. Germline loops: CDR1 SGHTA, CDR2 FQGTGA. The CDR3 extends over 19 amino acids. The CDR3, as DNA: TGTGCCAGCAGCTTAAGGGGCAGGCGACTTAGCTCTGGGGCCAACGTCCTGACTTTC. It yields the protein CASSLRGRRLSSGANVLTF. The full variable domain, with the rest looked up from reference TRBV7-3 and TRBJ2-6, is GAGVSQTPSNKVTEKGKYVELRCDPISGHTALYWYRQSLGQGPEFLIYFQGTGAADDSGLPNDRFFAVRPEGSVSTLKIQRTERGDSAVYLCASSLRGRRLSSGANVLTFGAGSRLTVL.

This CDR3 is CASRTSGSYEQYF. CDR3 bases: TGTGCCAGCAGGACTAGCGGTTCTTACGAGCAGTACTTC. V is TRBV27 and J is TRBJ2-7, with 9 bases lining up with TRBD2. V gave up 6 bases and J gave up 4 bases; unmatched junction bases: 4. Germline loops: CDR1 MNHEY, CDR2 SMNVEV (reference sequence). There are 13 residues in the CDR3.

This chain joins TRBV5-4 and TRBJ2-5; 8 bases agree with TRBD2. V was clipped by 2 bases and J by 0 bases; unmatched bases: 9. Germline-derived CDR1 and CDR2 are SGHNT and YYREEE (reference sequence). This CDR3 contains 17 residues. This CDR3 is CASSFGGGGPYQETQYF. CDR3 DNA: TGTGCCAGCAGCTTTGGAGGCGGGGGGCCGTACCAAGAGACCCAGTACTTC.

The chain joins TRBV10-3 to TRBJ2-3; 12 bases align to TRBD2. The germline V gene encodes CDR1 ENHRY and CDR2 SYGVKD. The ends lost 6 bases at V and 2 bases at J; junction bases unmatched: 6. The CDR3 totals 16 residues. CDR3 amino acids: CAISETSGGLTDTQYF. DNA for the CDR3: TGTGCCATCAGCGAAACTAGCGGGGGGCTCACAGATACGCAGTATTTT.

In this sample, this clone turned up once. V and J are TRBV5-1 and TRBJ1-1, with 9 bases aligning to TRBD1. Germline V gene lookup returns CDR1 SGHRS and CDR2 YFSETQ. V shed 7 bases and J 5 bases; nucleotides not matched to a gene: 9. The CDR3 has 14 residues. The CDR3 region is CASSPDRGKTEAFF. Here the CDR3 DNA reads TGCGCCAGCTCCCCGGACAGGGGAAAGACTGAAGCTTTCTTT.

The J gene is TRBJ1-2, the V gene TRBV27; D is undetermined. This CDR3 region has 14 residues. From germline, CDR1 is MNHEY and CDR2 SMNVEV (reference sequence). V was trimmed by 4 bases and J by 4 bases, leaving 13 bases between them. The CDR3 bases are TGTGCCAGCAGTTCCTCGACCAGGTTCTATGGCTACACCTTC. This codes for CASSSSTRFYGYTF.

V gene TRBV28 combines with J gene TRBJ2-7, with D possibly matching TRBD1 (6 bases). Germline values: CDR1 MDHEN, CDR2 SYDVKM. V shed 7 bases and J shed 7 bases, with 20 bases lying between them. The CDR3 runs to 14 residues. The CDR3 nucleotides read TGTGCCAGCACCCTAAATGGACAGCGCCGGGAGCAGTACTTC. Amino acids: CASTLNGQRREQYF.

The rearrangement links TRBV19 to TRBJ1-5, with 7 bases identical to TRBD1. This CDR3 spans 19 amino acids. In germline, CDR1 is LNHDA, CDR2 SQIVND (reference sequence). With 5 bases clipped from V and 0 bases from J, the junction kept 16 bases outside the gene matches. The CDR3 region has the DNA TGTGCCAGTAGTGGGATTAGGGACAGACCAAGATATAGCAATCAGCCCCAGCATTTT. As protein: CASSGIRDRPRYSNQPQHF.

The V and J genes are TRBV6-5 and TRBJ1-4; D call uncertain. The CDR3 is 13 residues long. V dropped 8 bases and J dropped 3 bases, with 10 bases sitting between them. In germline, CDR1 is MNHEY, CDR2 SVGAGI. As DNA, the CDR3 is TGTGCCAGCGCCCGGGAACCTAATGAAAAACTGTTTTTT. It translates to CASAREPNEKLFF.

This rearrangement joins TRBV11-2 to TRBJ2-3; D may be TRBD1 (5 bases). V shed 5 bases and J shed 1 base, with 13 bases lying between them. The CDR3 is 15 amino acids. Germline CDR1 SGHAT, CDR2 FQNNGV. CDR3 sequence: CASSLRAGGTDTQYF. In nucleotides, the CDR3 is TGTGCCAGCAGCCTCAGGGCTGGAGGCACAGATACGCAGTATTTT.

Only a few counts were recorded for this clone. V and J are TRBV9 and TRBJ2-3; TRBD2 is a possible D gene (6 bases). The germline V gene encodes CDR1 SGDLS and CDR2 YYNGEE. The CDR3 loop spans 16 amino acids. V gave up 4 bases and J gave up 5 bases, with 20 bases separating them. The CDR3 region has the DNA TGTGCCAGCAGCAAAATAGGGACTCTCGGCTTAGATACGCAGTATTTT. Translation: CASSKIGTLGLDTQYF.

The chain uses TRBV27 and TRBJ2-7; the match to TRBD1 covers 7 bases. J lost 2 bases, V lost 6 bases, and 4 bases had no gene match. Germline CDR1 reads MNHEY; CDR2 reads SMNVEV (reference sequence). The CDR3 runs to 13 residues. The CDR3 DNA is TGTGCCAGCAGCACCGACAGGGCCTACGAGCAGTACTTC. It translates to CASSTDRAYEQYF.

This clone was observed once. The chain links TRBV4-1 to TRBJ2-3; 12 bases are shared with TRBD2. The CDR3 contains 18 residues. Trimming at V came to 0 bases and at J to 4 bases, leaving 8 bases not matched to a gene. Germline CDR1 MGHRA, CDR2 YSYEKL. This CDR3 reads CASSQEGRLAGVPDTQYF. The CDR3 nucleotides are TGCGCCAGCAGCCAAGAGGGAAGACTAGCGGGGGTGCCAGATACGCAGTATTTT.

V is TRBV5-1 and J is TRBJ1-1, with D perhaps matching TRBD1 (6 bases). Germline loops: CDR1 SGHRS, CDR2 YFSETQ. This CDR3 has 15 amino acids. Trimming removed 0 bases at V and 3 bases at J, with 12 bases between. CDR3 DNA: TGCGCCAGCAGCTTGGGCGGGGGGCTGTACACTGAAGCTTTCTTT. Protein product: CASSLGGGLYTEAFF.

J is TRBJ2-7 and V is TRBV2, with a weak D call TRBD2 (6 bases). V was cut by 4 bases and J by 7 bases, with 14 bases left in between. Germline-derived CDR1 and CDR2 are SNHLY and FYNNEI. The CDR3 consists of 13 residues. CDR3 sequence reads: CASSVTLRGEQYF. The CDR3 DNA follows: TGTGCCAGCAGTGTTACACTACGGGGGGAGCAGTACTTC. The full variable domain, with the rest looked up from reference TRBV2 and TRBJ2-7, is EPEVTQTPSHQVTQMGQEVILRCVPISNHLYFYWYRQILGQKVEFLVSFYNNEISEKSEIFDDQFSVERPDGSNFTLKIRSTKLEDSAMYFCASSVTLRGEQYFGPGTRLTVT.

This clone was observed a few times. The V gene is TRBV30, the J gene TRBJ2-6; 8 nucleotides align to TRBD1. J was trimmed by 3 bases and V by 1 base; bases with no gene match: 11. Germline V lookup: CDR1 GTSNPN, CDR2 SVGIG (reference sequence). This CDR3 spans 18 amino acids. CDR3 nucleotide sequence: TGTGCCTGGAGTGGGATAAAACAGGGGGGAAGTGGGGCCAACGTCCTGACTTTC. It yields the protein CAWSGIKQGGSGANVLTF. Full variable domain (remainder filled in from reference TRBV30 and TRBJ2-6): SQTIHQWPATLVQPVGSPLSLECTVEGTSNPNLYWYRQAAGRGLQLLFYSVGIGQISSEVPQNLSASRPQDRQFILSSKKLLLSDSGFYLCAWSGIKQGGSGANVLTFGAGSRLTVL.

In this sample, this clone turned up a few times. The chain couples TRBV5-6 to TRBJ1-6; a possible D gene is TRBD1 (5 bases). The CDR3 consists of 14 residues. V gave up 3 bases and J gave up 10 bases, with 14 bases separating them. Germline V gene data show CDR1 as SGHDT and CDR2 as YYEEEE. This chain's CDR3 is CASSSTPAGSPLHF. CDR3 coding DNA: TGTGCCAGCAGCTCAACACCCGCAGGGTCACCCCTCCACTTT.

This chain uses TRBV7-2 with TRBJ2-5, with D perhaps TRBD2 (7 bases). In germline, CDR1 is SGHTA, CDR2 FQGNSA. V lost 1 base and J lost 10, with 13 bases in between. The CDR3 extends over 13 amino acids. In DNA form, the CDR3 reads TGTGCCAGCAGCTTAGATCCGGGGGGCGGCCAGTACTTC. Translated: CASSLDPGGGQYF.

This clone showed up just a few times. This chain joins TRBV28 and TRBJ2-7, with no clear D. V lost 10 bases, J lost 2 bases, and 12 bases lay in between. Per germline, CDR1 MDHEN and CDR2 SYDVKM. CDR3 length: 12 residues. The CDR3 DNA reads as TGTGCCACCCGAAGCCACCCCTACGAGCAGTACTTC. The encoded protein is CATRSHPYEQYF.